One sample yielded the 31 T cell receptor beta chains listed below, sequenced in a study of beta chain features in type 1 diabetes. Of the isolated RNA, all was reverse transcribed, and so the sequenced material was expressed TCRB transcripts. Produced via immunoSEQ multiplex PCR; TCRdb's table is partial and in-frame only. The repertoire holds about 40,000 clones, with around 48% as singletons. Input material: central memory CD4+ T cells from blood. These receptor sequences come from a young woman in good health.

CDR3 protein: CASSPQGLGDEQFF. The CDR3 DNA sequence: TGTGCCAGCAGTCCACAGGGCCTAGGGGATGAGCAGTTCTTC. The chain uses TRBV2 and TRBJ2-1, with a possible D match to TRBD1 (6 bases). V lost 5 bases, J lost 8 bases, and 16 bases lay in between. CDR1 is SNHLY, CDR2 FYNNEI, per germline. This CDR3 region has 14 residues.

The V call is TRBV2, the J call TRBJ1-5; D not certain. Germline V gives CDR1 SNHLY, CDR2 FYNNEI. V lost 4 bases to trimming and J lost 0 bases, with 7 bases between them. This CDR3 has 14 amino acids. The CDR3 spells CASSASNSNQPQHF. The CDR3, as DNA: TGTGCCAGCAGTGCGAGCAATAGCAATCAGCCCCAGCATTTT.

The V and J genes are TRBV14 and TRBJ2-6; TRBD1 matches at 7 bases. This CDR3 comprises 17 residues. Germline CDR1 is SGHDN and CDR2 is FVKESK. The V segment lost 0 bases and the J segment 7 bases; nucleotides outside the gene matches: 9. The CDR3: CASSQDLIAGGANVLTF. In nucleotides, the CDR3 is TGTGCCAGCAGCCAAGACTTGATTGCAGGGGGTGCCAACGTCCTGACTTTC.

The CDR3 loop reads CASSLSQTSGRPSYEQYF. DNA for the CDR3: TGTGCCAGCAGTTTATCCCAGACTAGCGGGAGGCCGTCCTACGAGCAGTACTTC. The J gene is TRBJ2-7, the V gene TRBV27; 13 bases are shared with TRBD2. V shed 0 bases and J 1 base; nucleotides not matched to a gene: 6. CDR3 length: 18 residues. Germline values: CDR1 MNHEY, CDR2 SMNVEV (reference sequence).

This clone was found a few times. The chain has TRBV6-6 and TRBJ2-1; TRBD1 aligns across 8 bases. This CDR3 comprises 14 residues. Per germline, CDR1 MNHNY and CDR2 SVGAGI (reference sequence). Unmatched junction bases numbered 6, after V lost 6 bases and J lost 5 bases. CDR3 loop: CASSRRQGNNEQFF. In DNA, the CDR3 is TGTGCCAGCAGCCGGAGACAGGGGAACAATGAGCAGTTCTTC.

The V gene is TRBV5-6, the J gene TRBJ2-3, with a tentative D call TRBD1 (5 bases). V was shortened by 7 bases and J by 2 bases, with 11 bases between the two germline ends. This CDR3 is built from 13 residues. From germline, CDR1 is SGHDT and CDR2 YYEEEE. The CDR3 region is CASGRTLTDTQYF. The CDR3 DNA is TGTGCCAGCGGAAGGACACTCACAGATACGCAGTATTTT.

This chain uses TRBV30 with TRBJ1-4; 7 nucleotides agree with TRBD1. The CDR3 totals 15 residues. The germline gives CDR1 GTSNPN, CDR2 SVGIG (reference sequence). V lost 3 bases to trimming and J lost 8 bases; unmatched junction nucleotides: 12. The CDR3 loop reads CAWRDRDSLSEKLFF. Here the CDR3 DNA reads TGTGCCTGGAGGGATAGGGACAGTCTGAGCGAAAAACTGTTTTTT.

V is TRBV6-4 and J is TRBJ2-2, with 8 bases that match TRBD1. CDR3 length: 14 amino acids. The V and J ends lost 6 bases and 6 bases, in that order; junction bases with no gene match: 6. Germline loops: CDR1 MRHNA, CDR2 SNTAGT. The CDR3 sequence: CASSQGARAGELFF. Written as DNA, the CDR3 is TGTGCCAGCAGCCAGGGGGCAAGGGCCGGGGAGCTGTTTTTT.

This clone turned up a few times. V usage is TRBV10-2 and J usage is TRBJ2-3, with 9 bases that match TRBD1. CDR3 length equals 16 residues. Germline-derived CDR1 and CDR2 are WSHSY and SAAADI. V gave up 4 bases and J gave up 3 bases; unmatched junction bases: 8. The DNA of the CDR3 is TGCGCCAGCAGTGTAAGACAGGGGGTCGGGACAGATACGCAGTATTTT. Translating it yields CASSVRQGVGTDTQYF.

This clone was counted a few times. The gene calls are TRBV6-5 and TRBJ2-7; 8 bases agree with TRBD1. This CDR3 comprises 15 residues. V was pared by 2 bases and J by 5 bases, with 8 bases of the junction left unmatched. From germline, CDR1 is MNHEY and CDR2 SVGAGI. CDR3 sequence (DNA): TGTGCCAGCAGTTACCAACCGGGACAGGCAAACGAGCAGTACTTC. Translating gives CASSYQPGQANEQYF.

The rearrangement joins TRBV20-1 to TRBJ2-7; D is undetermined. V lost 0 bases, J lost 9 bases, and 9 bases lay in between. The CDR3 is made up of 11 amino acids. Germline V gene lookup returns CDR1 DFQATT and CDR2 SNEGSKA (reference sequence). As DNA, the CDR3 is TGCAGTGCTAGAGAGAATACCGGGCAGTACTTC. Amino acids: CSARENTGQYF.

The genes are TRBV5-4 and TRBJ2-5; 13 nucleotides agree with TRBD2. V shed 4 bases and J 7 bases; nucleotides not matched to a gene: 7. Germline values: CDR1 SGHNT, CDR2 YYREEE (reference sequence). This CDR3 is built from 15 residues. CDR3 amino acids: CASSPGLAGVGTQYF. In DNA, the CDR3 is TGTGCCAGCAGCCCTGGACTAGCGGGAGTGGGGACCCAGTACTTC.

The rearrangement uses TRBV9 and TRBJ1-2, with D possibly TRBD1 on 5 matching bases. Germline V lookup: CDR1 SGDLS, CDR2 YYNGEE. CDR3 length equals 20 residues. V gave up 4 bases and J gave up 1 base, with 29 bases separating them. The CDR3 is CASSYIQPGTPSSRNYGYTF. In DNA, the CDR3 is TGTGCCAGCAGCTACATACAACCGGGGACTCCTTCTTCCCGTAACTATGGCTACACCTTC. Combining the CDR3 with reference TRBV9 and TRBJ1-2 gives the whole variable domain DSGVTQTPKHLITATGQRVTLRCSPRSGDLSVYWYQQSLDQGLQFLIQYYNGEERAKGNILERFSAQQFPDLHSELNLSSLELGDSALYFCASSYIQPGTPSSRNYGYTFGSGTRLTVV.

In DNA, the CDR3 is TGCAGCGTTCCCCGCCGGACAGGGGAGGGTGAAAAACTGTTTTTT. It specifies CSVPRRTGEGEKLFF. The chain couples TRBV29-1 to TRBJ1-4, with TRBD1 identical over 9 bases. CDR3 length: 15 amino acids. Germline values: CDR1 SQVTM, CDR2 ANQGSEA. The junction had 11 bases not matched to a gene; V was cut back by 5 bases and J by 7 bases.

The J gene is TRBJ1-4, the V gene TRBV6-5, with 7 bases lining up with TRBD1. Unmatched junction bases numbered 13, after V lost 10 bases and J lost 8 bases. This CDR3 region has 14 residues. Germline lookup yields CDR1 MNHEY and CDR2 SVGAGI. CDR3 sequence: CATRGIGIQEKLFF. As DNA, the CDR3 is TGTGCCACCAGGGGGATCGGGATTCAGGAAAAACTGTTTTTT.

The chain combines TRBV4-1 with TRBJ2-7, with D possibly being TRBD2 (5 bases). The CDR3 covers 15 residues. V lost 3 bases and J lost 3, with 15 bases in between. From germline, CDR1 is MGHRA and CDR2 YSYEKL. CDR3 bases: TGCGCCAGCAGCCACCTTTTCAGAGCGGACTACGAGCAGTACTTC. It specifies CASSHLFRADYEQYF.

The chain joins TRBV27 to TRBJ2-2, with 10 bases identical to TRBD1. V dropped 7 bases and J dropped 7; count of bases not matched to a gene: 6. CDR3 size: 14 residues. Per germline, CDR1 MNHEY and CDR2 SMNVEV (reference sequence). The CDR3 here is CASTRDRGFGELFF. The CDR3 coding sequence is TGTGCCAGCACTAGGGACAGGGGATTCGGGGAGCTGTTTTTT.

This rearrangement joins TRBV19 to TRBJ1-1, with D possibly matching TRBD1 (5 bases). Trimming stripped 2 bases from V and 4 bases from J, with 14 bases between. This CDR3 is built from 15 residues. CDR1 and CDR2 (germline): LNHDA, SQIVND (reference sequence). CDR3 sequence (DNA): TGTGCCAGTAGTATAACAGGTGCGGGGGGCACTGAAGCTTTCTTT. This sequence encodes CASSITGAGGTEAFF.

The chain recombines TRBV19 with TRBJ2-1; TRBD1 agrees at 9 bases. The V gene's germline CDR1 is LNHDA and CDR2 SQIVND (reference sequence). The CDR3 has 14 residues. With 5 bases clipped from V and 9 bases from J, the junction kept 8 bases outside the gene matches. The DNA for the CDR3 is TGTGCCAGTAGTCGGGACAGGGCTTTGAGTGAGCAGTTCTTC. Translation: CASSRDRALSEQFF.

V gene TRBV7-2 combines with J gene TRBJ2-7; D ambiguous. CDR3 length: 15 amino acids. The germline gives CDR1 SGHTA, CDR2 FQGNSA. V was pared by 5 bases and J by 2 bases, with 16 bases between. This CDR3 reads CASSGRLPAPYEQYF. For the CDR3, the DNA is TGTGCCAGCAGCGGTCGACTTCCTGCCCCCTACGAGCAGTACTTC.

The chain recombines TRBV9 with TRBJ2-3; 10 nucleotides match TRBD2. Trimming at V came to 3 bases and at J to 1 base, leaving 5 bases not matched to a gene. This CDR3 comprises 16 residues. Germline V lookup: CDR1 SGDLS, CDR2 YYNGEE. The CDR3 DNA reads as TGTGCCAGCAGCGCGGGAGGACTAGCGGGCACAGATACGCAGTATTTT. Translating gives CASSAGGLAGTDTQYF.

V gene TRBV11-2 combines with J gene TRBJ2-7; a weak D match, TRBD2 (5 bases). The CDR3 loop spans 14 amino acids. CDR1 is SGHAT and CDR2 is FQNNGV in the germline V gene. The V end was cut by 6 bases, the J end by 4 bases, with 16 bases between. CDR3 protein: CASRRAQSGYEQYF. DNA of the CDR3: TGTGCCAGCAGACGAGCGCAGTCGGGATACGAGCAGTACTTC.

A few counts support this clone. The J gene is TRBJ2-2, the V gene TRBV5-1, with TRBD2 matching 7 bases. Trimming removed 2 bases from V and 5 bases from J; junction bases left unmatched: 6. The germline gives CDR1 SGHRS, CDR2 YFSETQ. This CDR3 is 15 amino acids long. CDR3 coding DNA: TGCGCCAGCAGCTTTCAGGGAGCGGGAACCGGGGAGCTGTTTTTT. Translation gives CASSFQGAGTGELFF.

In this sample, this clone turned up a few times. This sequence joins TRBV7-8 and TRBJ2-7, with TRBD2 matching over 8 bases. The CDR3 runs to 15 residues. The V gene end was trimmed by 2 bases and the J gene end by 0 bases; junction bases not matched to a gene: 3. Germline-derived CDR1 and CDR2 are SGHVS and FQNEAQ. The chain's CDR3 is CASSLREGISYEQYF. CDR3 coding DNA: TGTGCCAGCAGCTTACGGGAGGGAATCTCCTACGAGCAGTACTTC.

V is TRBV12-5 and J is TRBJ2-7; the match to TRBD2 covers 7 bases. V shed 1 base and J 2 bases; nucleotides not matched to a gene: 2. Germline CDR1 and CDR2: LGHNT and FRNRAP. The CDR3 is 14 residues long. The CDR3 DNA reads as TGTGCTAGTGGTTTGGGGACTAGGACCTACGAGCAGTACTTC. Translated, it gives CASGLGTRTYEQYF.

The chain recombines TRBV5-4 with TRBJ2-5; maybe TRBD2 (5 bases). V gave up 4 bases and J gave up 3 bases, with 16 bases separating them. The CDR3 loop spans 15 amino acids. Germline values: CDR1 SGHNT, CDR2 YYREEE (reference sequence). The CDR3 sequence: CASSHRRDIKETQYF. CDR3 bases: TGTGCCAGCAGCCACCGACGGGATATTAAAGAGACCCAGTACTTC. Variable domain in full (rest from reference TRBV5-4 and TRBJ2-5): ETGVTQSPTHLIKTRGQQVTLRCSSQSGHNTVSWYQQALGQGPQFIFQYYREEENGRGNFPPRFSGLQFPNYSSELNVNALELDDSALYLCASSHRRDIKETQYFGPGTRLLVL.

This clone was seen only a few times. V and J are TRBV7-9 and TRBJ2-1, with TRBD2 as a possible D gene (6 bases). The CDR3 sequence is 19 residues long. CDR1 is SEHNR, CDR2 FQNEAQ, per germline (reference sequence). Between the trimmed V and J ends, which lost 6 bases and 0 bases, there was a span of 24 bases. The CDR3, as DNA: TGTGCCAGCAGGGATACTAGCTCAACTAGCCACTTCTCCTACAATGAGCAGTTCTTC. This gives the protein CASRDTSSTSHFSYNEQFF. The full variable domain, its missing parts supplied by reference TRBV7-9 and TRBJ2-1, is DTGVSQNPRHKITKRGQNVTFRCDPISEHNRLYWYRQTLGQGPEFLTYFQNEAQLEKSRLLSDRFSAERPKGSFSTLEIQRTEQGDSAMYLCASRDTSSTSHFSYNEQFFGPGTRLTVL.

This clone was seen a handful of times. This chain links TRBV2 with TRBJ1-1; possibly TRBD1 for D (6 bases). The length of the CDR3 is 18 residues. Trimming pared 7 bases from V and 5 bases from J, leaving 29 bases between. Germline V CDR1 and CDR2: SNHLY, FYNNEI. The CDR3, as DNA: TGTGCCAGCAATCTCAGACCGCCGATGACAGGAGGAGCTACTGAAGCTTTCTTT. Its translation: CASNLRPPMTGGATEAFF.

Only a few counts were recorded for this clone. CDR3 DNA: TGCGCCAGCAGCTTGAATGACAAGGGGGAAGCTTTCTTT. It translates to CASSLNDKGEAFF. The rearrangement joins TRBV5-1 to TRBJ1-1; D is perhaps TRBD1 (5 bases). The V end was cut by 1 base, the J end by 8 bases, with 12 bases between. CDR1 and CDR2 from the germline V gene are SGHRS and YFSETQ. The CDR3 spans 13 residues.

The V and J genes are TRBV18 and TRBJ2-7; 8 bases match TRBD2. Germline CDR1 KGHSH, CDR2 LQKENI. The trim removed 6 bases at V and 0 bases at J, leaving 10 bases unmatched. The CDR3 sequence is 16 residues long. This CDR3 is CASSPTSVPSSYEQYF. Written as DNA, the CDR3 is TGTGCCAGCTCGCCGACTAGCGTCCCGAGCTCCTACGAGCAGTACTTC.

This clone has only one observation. The chain employs TRBV11-3 and TRBJ2-2; D is possibly TRBD1 (5 bases). The CDR3 spans 14 residues. Trimming left V 3 bases short and J 4 bases short, with 9 bases between. The germline V gene has CDR1 SGHNT and CDR2 YENEEA. The CDR3 protein is CASSFSGITGELFF. The CDR3 coding sequence is TGTGCCAGCAGCTTTTCAGGGATCACCGGGGAGCTGTTTTTT.